What follows are 2 T cell receptor beta chains derived from one specimen sequenced in a study of blood T cell repertoires in COVID-19. The data were produced by immunoSEQ multiplex PCR, yet TCRdb's version contains in-frame clones alone and is incomplete. The sample yields about 120,000 clones, approximately 80% seen once. The material sequenced was peripheral blood. The source is a woman of 80 years or more with acute or convalescent COVID-19.

The genes are TRBV4-3 and TRBJ1-1; TRBD1 might be the D (5 bases). The germline V and J ends were trimmed by 5 bases and 1 base, with 8 bases remaining between them. The CDR3 extends over 13 amino acids. Germline V lookup: CDR1 LGHNA, CDR2 YSLEER. CDR3 nucleotide sequence: TGCGCCAGCAGCGTCACAGGGAACACTGAAGCTTTCTTT. It specifies CASSVTGNTEAFF.

The chain employs TRBV19 and TRBJ2-2; TRBD1 aligns across 8 bases. The CDR3 has 15 residues. The V segment lost 5 bases and the J segment 7 bases; nucleotides outside the gene matches: 9. Germline-derived CDR1 and CDR2 are LNHDA and SQIVND (reference sequence). CDR3: CASSGQGLGVGELFF. The CDR3 bases are TGTGCCAGTAGTGGACAGGGTTTAGGTGTCGGGGAGCTGTTTTTT.